This TCR beta chain came from a study of blood T cell repertoires in COVID-19. At the level of the study: T cells, B-cell-depleted T cells, or PBMCs supplied cDNA or gDNA.

Germline assignment: CDR1 MNHEY and CDR2 SMNVEV (reference sequence). V lost 2 bases and J lost 3; bases outside the gene matches: 6. The CDR3 is 15 residues long. Profiling relied on immunoSEQ multiplex PCR, and the TCRdb table lists in-frame clones only, not all of them. Of around 150,000 clones listed, just over 85% are singletons. This clonotype was sampled from a man between 70 and 80 years old with acute or convalescent COVID-19. Sequencing input: peripheral blood. The chain has TRBV27 and TRBJ2-7; 8 bases match TRBD1. CDR3 region: CASSLRGTGGYEQYF. CDR3 in DNA: TGTGCCAGCAGTTTACGAGGGACAGGAGGCTACGAGCAGTACTTC.